One and the same sample provided the 31 T cell receptor beta chains below, sequenced in a study of Graves' ophthalmopathy and Graves' hyperthyroidism. RNA transcripts were the template, and TCR beta CDR3 regions were amplified from them. A first-round RT-PCR used HTBI primers, followed by a second-round multiplex PCR. TCRdb processed the multiplex PCR reads anew with MiXCR; each CDR3 protein has one entry. The sample shows around 1,000,000 distinct CDR3 sequences, about 40% of them seen only once. The sample comprised peripheral blood or thyroid tissue (not recorded which). Receptors were obtained from an adult man with Graves' hyperthyroidism.

This clonotype was detected ten times or more. This chain joins TRBV29-1 and TRBJ2-5; TRBD2 aligns across 7 bases. This CDR3 has 13 residues. CDR1 SQVTM and CDR2 ANQGSEA come from the germline V gene. The V and J ends lost 3 bases and 4 bases, in that order; junction bases with no gene match: 5. The CDR3 reads CSVEGGVRETQYF. CDR3 bases: TGCAGCGTTGAGGGAGGGGTCCGAGAGACCCAGTACTTC.

This clonotype was counted ten times or more. The rearrangement uses TRBV4-3 and TRBJ1-2; perhaps TRBD1 as D (5 bases). Deletions cut 0 bases from V and 7 bases from J, with 12 bases between. The V gene's germline CDR1 is LGHNA and CDR2 YSLEER. The CDR3 spans 14 residues. The CDR3 sequence: CASSQDGGVVGYTF. The CDR3 coding sequence is TGCGCCAGCAGCCAAGATGGGGGGGTGGTTGGCTACACCTTC.

The sample holds a few counts of this clonotype. An end of the junction differs from the germline gene, which may be a read error. The rearrangement links TRBV20-1 to TRBJ2-7, with D uncertain. Germline CDR1 and CDR2: DFQATT and SNEGSKA (reference sequence). The CDR3 totals 12 residues. The chain's CDR3 is CSASPPTGSPLF. CDR3 DNA sequence: TGCAGTGCTAGCCCCCCCACCGGGTCTCCACTCTTC.

Remarks on this clonotype: Being one base from a much bigger clone, this may be a read error. The V gene is TRBV4-3, the J gene TRBJ2-5; either TRBD1 or TRBD2 may fit D (5 bases each). The CDR3 runs 15 residues. From germline, CDR1 is LGHNA and CDR2 YSLEER. This chain's CDR3 is CASSLHENPEGTHYF. For the CDR3, the DNA is TGCGCCAGCAGCCTCCACGAGAACCCTGAGGGGACCCACTACTTC.

This sequence joins TRBV4-3 and TRBJ2-7; a possible D gene is TRBD1 (6 bases). CDR3 length: 15 amino acids. The germline CDR1 and CDR2 sequences are LGHNA and YSLEER. V was trimmed by 1 base and J by 6 bases, leaving 16 bases between them. CDR3 nucleotide sequence: TGCGCCAGCAGCCAAGTGGGCAGGGGAAGTGGCGAGCAGTACTTC. This sequence encodes CASSQVGRGSGEQYF.

The chain links TRBV6-5 to TRBJ1-2, with D possibly TRBD1 on 5 matching bases. V was cut by 7 bases and J by 2 bases, with 17 bases left in between. Germline values: CDR1 MNHEY, CDR2 SVGAGI. The CDR3 loop spans 15 amino acids. CDR3 amino acids: CASIQSRQWNYGYTF. The CDR3, as DNA: TGTGCCAGCATTCAGAGCCGACAGTGGAACTATGGCTACACCTTC.

The chain joins TRBV12-3 or TRBV12-4 to TRBJ2-7; 14 bases are a match to TRBD2. V lost 6 bases, J lost 2 bases, and 6 bases stayed unmatched. This CDR3 has 16 amino acids. CDR3 sequence (DNA): TGTGCCAGCAGCGCTATGGGACTAGCGGGAGCCTACGAGCAGTACTTC. Translation: CASSAMGLAGAYEQYF.

This sequence joins TRBV29-1 and TRBJ2-7; possible D gene TRBD2, 5 bases. Trimming stripped 1 base from V and 3 bases from J, with 13 bases between. CDR3 size: 14 residues. Germline V gene data show CDR1 as SQVTM and CDR2 as ANQGSEA. The CDR3 loop reads CSVEGGEVYYEQYF. The CDR3 DNA follows: TGCAGCGTTGAAGGGGGAGAGGTTTACTACGAGCAGTACTTC.

The gene calls are TRBV12-3 or TRBV12-4 and TRBJ2-2; 7 nucleotides align to TRBD2. The CDR3 contains 15 residues. The ends lost 5 bases at V and 3 bases at J; junction bases unmatched: 6. The CDR3 loop is CASSDSGTYTGELFF. In nucleotides, the CDR3 is TGTGCCAGCAGTGACAGCGGGACCTACACCGGGGAGCTGTTTTTT.

In its sample, this clonotype was seen many times. The V call is TRBV2, the J call TRBJ1-1; D is perhaps TRBD1 (5 bases). The CDR3 loop spans 14 amino acids. Trimming cost V 4 bases and J 3 bases, with 12 bases left between them. In germline, CDR1 is SNHLY, CDR2 FYNNEI. The CDR3 bases are TGTGCCAGCAGTGGAACAGGTACCTACACTGAAGCTTTCTTT. Its protein is CASSGTGTYTEAFF.

This clonotype was observed once. This chain uses TRBV25-1 with TRBJ2-7; D is possibly TRBD1 or TRBD2 (5 bases each). The CDR3 spans 17 residues. In germline, CDR1 is MGHDK, CDR2 SYGVNS. V dropped 4 bases and J dropped 0 bases, with 19 bases sitting between them. CDR3 bases: TGTGCCAGCAGTGCTAGAGGTTTAGGGACCGCCTCCTACGAGCAGTACTTC. It is translated as CASSARGLGTASYEQYF.

This clonotype was recorded many times. This chain uses TRBV20-1 with TRBJ1-1, with 9 bases lining up with TRBD1. The CDR3 runs to 13 residues. The V and J ends lost 2 bases and 10 bases, in that order; junction bases with no gene match: 8. Germline CDR1 and CDR2: DFQATT and SNEGSKA (reference sequence). The CDR3 coding sequence is TGCAGTGCTAGAACAGGGGGCGGCGGTGGAGCTTTCTTT. Translating it yields CSARTGGGGGAFF.

This clonotype was found many times. The chain recombines TRBV6-4 with TRBJ2-6, with D maybe TRBD1 (6 bases). Between the trimmed V and J ends, which lost 4 bases and 0 bases, there was a span of 10 bases. Germline values: CDR1 MRHNA, CDR2 SNTAGT. The length of the CDR3 is 16 residues. The CDR3 DNA is TGTGCCAGCAGTGCAGGGGTAGACTCTGGGGCCAACGTCCTGACTTTC. Translating it yields CASSAGVDSGANVLTF.

The rearrangement uses TRBV12-3 or TRBV12-4 and TRBJ1-4, with D uncertain. V was pared by 4 bases and J by 7 bases, with 7 bases between. The CDR3 totals 12 residues. The CDR3 protein is CASSSAPEKLFF. The CDR3 region has the DNA TGTGCCAGCAGTTCTGCTCCTGAAAAACTGTTTTTT.

This clonotype was detected only a few times. The J gene is TRBJ1-2, the V gene TRBV7-9; no firm D call. Trimming removed 5 bases at V and 2 bases at J, with 9 bases between. The CDR3 loop spans 13 amino acids. Per the germline V gene, CDR1 is SEHNR and CDR2 is FQNEAQ (reference sequence). CDR3 DNA sequence: TGTGCCAGCAGCCTCCCTCAGAACTATGGCTACACCTTC. Its protein is CASSLPQNYGYTF.

This chain joins TRBV7-2 and TRBJ1-6, with D perhaps matching TRBD1 (5 bases). CDR1 and CDR2 (germline): SGHTA, FQGNSA. There are 18 residues in the CDR3. Trimming left V 2 bases short and J 5 bases short, with 19 bases between. The CDR3 here is CASSLIGLGRGDNSPLHF. CDR3 sequence (DNA): TGTGCCAGCAGCTTAATCGGTCTCGGGAGAGGGGATAATTCACCCCTCCACTTT.

This clonotype was seen ten or more times. The DNA of the CDR3 is TGTGCCAGCAGAAAAACAGGGGCGGAGACCCAGTACTTC. It translates to CASRKTGAETQYF. The chain recombines TRBV7-2 with TRBJ2-5; TRBD1 agrees at 7 bases. Germline V gene lookup returns CDR1 SGHTA and CDR2 FQGNSA. The CDR3 is 13 residues long. Trimming cost V 6 bases and J 5 bases; bases outside gene matches: 6.

The J gene is TRBJ1-1, the V gene TRBV29-1; TRBD1 matches at 8 bases. The V gene's germline CDR1 is SQVTM and CDR2 ANQGSEA. CDR3 size: 13 residues. V lost 6 bases, J lost 1 base, and 4 bases stayed unmatched. The CDR3 protein is CSVAGGRNTEAFF. CDR3 sequence (DNA): TGCAGCGTGGCAGGGGGCAGGAACACTGAAGCTTTCTTT.

This clonotype was picked up a small number of times. The V and J genes are TRBV30 and TRBJ1-2; D unresolved. Germline V CDR1 and CDR2: GTSNPN, SVGIG (reference sequence). CDR3 length: 14 residues. V was pared by 3 bases and J by 0 bases, with 11 bases between. CDR3 nucleotides: TGTGCCTGGAGGGGCGACGGAGCTAACTATGGCTACACCTTC. Amino acids: CAWRGDGANYGYTF.

V is TRBV12-3 or TRBV12-4 and J is TRBJ1-2; TRBD1 might be the D (5 bases). CDR3 size: 14 residues. V was trimmed by 8 bases and J by 4 bases, leaving 17 bases between them. The chain's CDR3 is CASCVRAGVYGYTF. CDR3 DNA: TGTGCCAGCTGTGTCAGGGCAGGTGTCTATGGCTACACCTTC.

This clonotype was recorded at least ten times. This chain uses TRBV10-3 with TRBJ2-5, with 12 bases identical to TRBD1. The CDR3 contains 15 residues. Looked up from germline, CDR1 is ENHRY and CDR2 is SYGVKD. V shed 8 bases and J 5 bases; nucleotides not matched to a gene: 9. The chain's CDR3 is CAIAGTGGRMETQYF. CDR3 DNA sequence: TGTGCCATCGCCGGGACAGGGGGCCGTATGGAGACCCAGTACTTC.

The chain uses TRBV5-1 and TRBJ1-1; D is ambiguous. Per the germline V gene, CDR1 is SGHRS and CDR2 is YFSETQ. V lost 0 bases to trimming and J lost 5 bases, with 14 bases between them. The CDR3 is 15 amino acids. The CDR3, as DNA: TGCGCCAGCAGCTTGGGAGGGAGGTCGGCGACTGAAGCTTTCTTT. Amino acids: CASSLGGRSATEAFF. Full variable domain (remainder filled in from reference TRBV5-1 and TRBJ1-1): KAGVTQTPRYLIKTRGQQVTLSCSPISGHRSVSWYQQTPGQGLQFLFEYFSETQRNKGNFPGRFSGRQFSNSRSEMNVSTLELGDSALYLCASSLGGRSATEAFFGQGTRLTVV.

This clonotype was found once. Possible read error: a much larger clone is one base away. This chain connects TRBV10-3 to TRBJ1-5; D remains ambiguous. Trimming removed 10 bases from V and 3 bases from J, with 19 bases in between. The CDR3 is 15 residues long. Germline lookup yields CDR1 ENHRY and CDR2 SYGVKD. The CDR3 region has the DNA TGTGCCAGCAGATTAAGGTCGTCAGACAATCAGCCCCAGCATTTT. Translated, it gives CASRLRSSDNQPQHF.

The rearrangement joins TRBV3-1 to TRBJ1-2; maybe TRBD1 (5 bases). The CDR3 contains 17 residues. Trimming removed 0 bases from V and 1 base from J, with 15 bases in between. Germline V gene lookup returns CDR1 LGHDT and CDR2 YNNKEL (reference sequence). The CDR3 reads CASSQDISGGSNYGYTF. Here the CDR3 DNA reads TGTGCCAGCAGCCAAGATATAAGCGGGGGGAGTAACTATGGCTACACCTTC.

V and J are TRBV6-5 and TRBJ1-5, with D tentatively TRBD1 (5 bases). Looked up from germline, CDR1 is MNHEY and CDR2 is SVGAGI. The CDR3 extends over 14 amino acids. Deletions cut 5 bases from V and 7 bases from J, with 15 bases between. CDR3 in amino acids: CASSDDSVKQPQHF. The CDR3 bases are TGTGCCAGCAGTGACGACAGTGTTAAGCAGCCCCAGCATTTT.

This chain joins TRBV19 and TRBJ1-1, with TRBD1 matching over 7 bases. There are 16 residues in the CDR3. The ends lost 8 bases at V and 3 bases at J; junction bases unmatched: 15. Germline V gene sequence: CDR1 LNHDA, CDR2 SQIVND (reference sequence). CDR3 amino acids: CASSDRAMSGDTEAFF. The CDR3 nucleotides are TGTGCCAGTTCCGACAGGGCTATGTCCGGGGACACTGAAGCTTTCTTT.

The chain is built from TRBV25-1 and TRBJ1-6, with TRBD1 identical over 7 bases. Germline CDR1 reads MGHDK; CDR2 reads SYGVNS. V shed 10 bases, J shed 0 bases, and the junction held 6 bases outside the gene matches. This CDR3 has 15 residues. The CDR3 DNA sequence: TGTGCCACGCAAGGGGGCAGCTCCTATAATTCACCCCTCCACTTT. Amino acid sequence: CATQGGSSYNSPLHF.

The V and J genes are TRBV7-2 and TRBJ2-5; D is possibly TRBD1 or TRBD2 (6 bases each). V lost 1 base and J lost 3, with 12 bases in between. The CDR3 totals 15 residues. Germline loops: CDR1 SGHTA, CDR2 FQGNSA. The DNA of the CDR3 is TGTGCCAGCAGCTTAGGGATGGGGGGCAAAGAGACCCAGTACTTC. Translation gives CASSLGMGGKETQYF.

This clonotype was counted at least ten times. The gene calls are TRBV7-6 and TRBJ2-7; TRBD1 aligns across 7 bases. With 5 bases clipped from V and 3 bases from J, the junction kept 13 bases outside the gene matches. This CDR3 is 16 amino acids long. The germline V gene encodes CDR1 SGHVS and CDR2 FNYEAQ. CDR3 nucleotide sequence: TGTGCCAGCAGCCCGAACCGGGACAGACACTTCTACGAGCAGTACTTC. Translation gives CASSPNRDRHFYEQYF.

Ten or more counts support this clonotype. This rearrangement joins TRBV24-1 to TRBJ2-5; 7 nucleotides align to TRBD1. Germline V gene data show CDR1 as KGHDR and CDR2 as SFDVKD. There are 12 residues in the CDR3. Trimming cost V 9 bases and J 3 bases; bases outside gene matches: 3. The CDR3 DNA is TGTGCCACCTCGGACAGGAAAGAGACCCAGTACTTC. Protein product: CATSDRKETQYF.

V is TRBV10-3 and J is TRBJ1-5; possible D gene TRBD1, 5 bases. V shed 10 bases and J shed 6 bases, with 25 bases lying between them. The CDR3 contains 16 residues. Germline CDR1 and CDR2: ENHRY and SYGVKD. In DNA form, the CDR3 reads TGTGCCAGCAGCCTAGCCCCGGGGCCGATCGGTCAGCCCCAGCATTTT. It yields the protein CASSLAPGPIGQPQHF.